The rows below give T cell receptor beta chains drawn from one sample of a study of identifying expanded T cells in peripheral blood. The method was immunoSEQ multiplex PCR; TCRdb's version includes in-frame clones alone and lacks a portion of them. The sample carries approximately 59,000 clones, roughly nine tenths recorded once. The sequencing sample was made of blood. The source of these receptors is a person aged 18 to 69 in good health. The CDR3 runs from the conserved cysteine through the conserved F or W. A D gene is named only where the DNA matches it firmly. A row's size may be missing; if present it is once, few, many or a size class.

V gene	J gene	D gene	clone size	CDR3 protein	CDR3 DNA
TRBV6-6	TRBJ2-2	NA	NA	CASSYLTANTGELFF	TGTGCCAGCAGTTACCTGACCGCCAACACCGGGGAGCTGTTTTTT
TRBV9	TRBJ2-7	TRBD2	NA	CASSVSSGTYEQYF	TGTGCCAGCAGCGTTTCTAGCGGGACCTACGAGCAGTACTTC
TRBV11-2	TRBJ2-7	TRBD1	NA	CASSLWTGDEQYF	TGTGCCAGCAGCCTGTGGACAGGCGACGAGCAGTACTTC
TRBV19	TRBJ1-5	NA	NA	CASSIGNNQPQHF	TGTGCCAGTAGTATTGGTAACAATCAGCCCCAGCATTTT
TRBV10-3	TRBJ2-7	TRBD1	once	CAIREHTGGNPYEQYF	TGTGCCATCAGAGAACATACAGGGGGCAACCCCTACGAGCAGTACTTC
TRBV7-2	TRBJ2-7	NA	NA	CASSLGTATTYEQYF	TGTGCCAGCAGCTTAGGGACAGCGACAACCTACGAGCAGTACTTC
TRBV7-2	TRBJ2-1	TRBD2	NA	CASSLSLADSYNEQFF	TGTGCCAGCAGCTTATCACTAGCGGACTCCTACAATGAGCAGTTCTTC
TRBV6-1	TRBJ1-2	NA	NA	CASTPGPNYGYTF	TGTGCCAGCACACCGGGCCCTAACTATGGCTACACCTTC
TRBV6-4	TRBJ1-2	NA	NA	CASSDSGGYGYTF	TGTGCCAGCAGTGACTCGGGGGGTTATGGCTACACCTTC
TRBV19	TRBJ2-7	NA	NA	CASSIGELYYEQYF	TGTGCCAGTAGTATAGGCGAGCTGTACTACGAGCAGTACTTC
TRBV28	TRBJ2-7	TRBD2	NA	CASSFPTSGTPYEQYF	TGTGCCAGCAGTTTCCCAACTAGCGGGACCCCCTACGAGCAGTACTTC
TRBV4-2	TRBJ2-3	TRBD2	NA	CASSQVGTRRNIGHTQYF	TGTGCCAGCAGCCAAGTAGGGACTAGGCGGAATATCGGCCATACGCAGTATTTT
TRBV29-1	TRBJ2-7	NA	NA	CSVGGGAEYEQYF	TGCAGCGTAGGAGGAGGGGCCGAGTACGAGCAGTACTTC
TRBV7-2	TRBJ2-5	TRBD2	NA	CASSLLAGAVGFQETQYF	TGTGCCAGCAGCTTACTAGCGGGGGCCGTGGGGTTCCAAGAGACCCAGTACTTC
TRBV19	TRBJ1-1	NA	medium-sized	CASSGLGQTYTEAFF	TGTGCCAGTAGTGGCCTCGGACAGACCTACACTGAAGCTTTCTTT
TRBV4-1	TRBJ2-7	NA	NA	CASSQLDGTYEQYF	TGCGCCAGCAGCCAACTGGACGGAACCTACGAGCAGTACTTC
TRBV19	TRBJ1-2	NA	NA	CASTYAGWRGDGYTF	TGTGCCAGTACCTACGCTGGATGGAGAGGGGATGGCTACACCTTC
TRBV4-3	TRBJ2-7	NA	NA	CASSQVVSLEQYF	TGCGCCAGCAGCCAAGTCGTAAGCTTAGAGCAGTACTTC
TRBV19	TRBJ2-5	NA	NA	CASSFSQETQYF	TGTGCCAGTAGTTTCTCCCAAGAGACCCAGTACTTC
TRBV5-6	TRBJ1-3	NA	NA	CASSLSARGSGNTIYF	TGTGCCAGCAGCTTGTCAGCCCGGGGGTCTGGAAACACCATATATTTT
TRBV28	TRBJ2-1	TRBD2	NA	CASRGGLAVTYNEQFF	TGTGCCAGCAGGGGGGGACTAGCAGTAACCTACAATGAGCAGTTCTTC
TRBV27	TRBJ2-2	TRBD2	NA	CATRLMLADSGELFF	TGTGCCACCCGTTTAATGCTAGCGGATAGCGGGGAGCTGTTTTTT
TRBV27	TRBJ1-1	NA	NA	CASSLTGFMMNTEAFF	TGTGCCAGCAGTCTAACAGGGTTCATGATGAACACTGAAGCTTTCTTT
TRBV14	TRBJ2-1	TRBD2	once	CASSLLAGVVGEQFF	TGTGCCAGCAGTCTACTAGCGGGGGTGGTGGGAGAGCAGTTCTTC
TRBV6-5	TRBJ1-2	NA	NA	CASSIGTNYGYTF	TGTGCCAGCAGTATCGGGACGAACTATGGCTACACCTTC
TRBV29-1	TRBJ2-7	TRBD1	once	CSVEDRAGGYEQYF	TGCAGCGTTGAAGATAGGGCAGGGGGCTACGAGCAGTACTTC
TRBV6-5	TRBJ2-7	TRBD1	NA	CASSYTPRTGYEQYF	TGTGCCAGCAGTTACACCCCTAGGACAGGGTACGAGCAGTACTTC
TRBV15	TRBJ1-4	NA	NA	CATSYERVTNEKLFF	TGTGCCACCAGCTACGAAAGGGTGACTAATGAAAAACTGTTTTTT
TRBV6-1	TRBJ2-7	NA	NA	CASSDYFTEQYF	TGTGCCAGCAGTGATTACTTTACCGAGCAGTACTTC
TRBV18	TRBJ2-6	TRBD1	NA	CASSRQGAPGANVLTF	TGTGCCAGCTCAAGACAGGGGGCGCCTGGGGCCAACGTCCTGACTTTC
TRBV30	TRBJ1-5	NA	NA	CAWSGGGNQPQHF	TGTGCCTGGAGTGGGGGTGGCAATCAGCCCCAGCATTTT
TRBV6-1	TRBJ2-5	NA	NA	CASTRTGTIQETQYF	TGTGCCAGCACCCGGACAGGGACTATCCAAGAGACCCAGTACTTC
TRBV25-1	TRBJ1-3	NA	NA	CASSDPRSSGNTIYF	TGTGCCAGCAGTGACCCCAGGTCCTCTGGAAACACCATATATTTT
TRBV18	TRBJ2-1	TRBD2	NA	CASSPRSAGGYNEQFF	TGTGCCAGCTCACCACGGAGCGCGGGGGGTTACAATGAGCAGTTCTTC
TRBV5-5	TRBJ2-7	NA	few	CASSFGGDYEQYF	TGTGCCAGCAGCTTTGGGGGAGACTACGAGCAGTACTTC
TRBV2	TRBJ2-1	TRBD2	NA	CASTPLAGGPNEQFF	TGTGCCAGCACGCCCCTAGCGGGAGGGCCCAATGAGCAGTTCTTC
TRBV7-3	TRBJ1-5	NA	NA	CASSLLHSNQPQHF	TGTGCCAGCAGCTTACTCCATAGCAATCAGCCCCAGCATTTT
TRBV12-5	TRBJ1-1	NA	NA	CASKANMNTEAFF	TGTGCTAGTAAGGCTAACATGAACACTGAAGCTTTCTTT
TRBV29-1	TRBJ2-1	TRBD2	NA	CSVQRGGINEQFF	TGCAGCGTCCAACGGGGGGGCATAAATGAGCAGTTCTTC
TRBV5-6	TRBJ2-6	NA	NA	CASSLPGTGSGANVLTF	TGTGCCAGCAGCTTACCCGGGACCGGCTCTGGGGCCAACGTCCTGACTTTC
TRBV4-2	TRBJ2-7	TRBD1	NA	CASSQEGQGNYEQYF	TGTGCCAGCAGCCAGGAGGGACAGGGGAACTACGAGCAGTACTTC
TRBV25-1	TRBJ1-2	TRBD1	NA	CASSAGQLYGYTF	TGTGCCAGCAGTGCGGGACAGCTCTATGGCTACACCTTC